This T cell receptor (beta chain) derives from a study of T cells in localized non-small cell lung cancer. This clone came up once. No antigen is known for it. The study, taken as a whole, reports: When the top 100 tumor clones were examined, a median about 60 of them also appeared in the adjacent lung, which was paired and uninvolved. Among the tissues sampled, uninvolved adjacent lung had the highest T cell clonality, above tumor. Because sequencing included only one region (of the tumor), heterogeneity remains possible.

Germline values: CDR1 LNHDA, CDR2 SQIVND (reference sequence). The CDR3 is made up of 15 amino acids. V lost 3 bases and J lost 5, with 14 bases in between. TCRdb's copy holds only in-frame clones and misses some; the assay was immunoSEQ multiplex PCR. The repertoire consists of tens of thousands of clones, with around 90% occurring once and the leading ten covering less than 3.5%. The genes are TRBV19 and TRBJ1-5; D perhaps matches TRBD1 (6 bases). The source material was peripheral blood, sampled before any cancer treatment. The source of this sequence is a woman aged 40-75 years with stage I lung adenocarcinoma. The CDR3 here is CASSMTGVADQPQHF. The CDR3 DNA reads TGTGCCAGTAGTATGACAGGAGTCGCCGATCAGCCCCAGCATTTT.